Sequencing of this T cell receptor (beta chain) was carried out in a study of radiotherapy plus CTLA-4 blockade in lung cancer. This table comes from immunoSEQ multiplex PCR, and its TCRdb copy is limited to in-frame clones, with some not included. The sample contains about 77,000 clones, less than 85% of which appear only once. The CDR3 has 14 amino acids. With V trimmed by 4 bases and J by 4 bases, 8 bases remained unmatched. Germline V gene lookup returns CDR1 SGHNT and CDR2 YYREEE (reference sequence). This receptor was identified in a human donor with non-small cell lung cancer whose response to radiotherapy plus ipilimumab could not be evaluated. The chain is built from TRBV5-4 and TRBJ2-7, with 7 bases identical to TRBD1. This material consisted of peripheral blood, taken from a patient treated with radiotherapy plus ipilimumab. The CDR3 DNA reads TGTGCCAGCAGCGTGAGAGGGACAGCTTACGAGCAGTACTTC. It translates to CASSVRGTAYEQYF.